The subject of this entry is one TCR beta chain. This receptor's antigen is unknown. No base quality values were provided; no much bigger clone lies one nucleotide off. CDR1 and CDR2 (SNHLY, FYNNEI) derive from the germline V gene. The junction shows trimming of 7 bases on V and 10 bases on J, plus 11 bases between the germline ends. The CDR3 runs 12 residues from the cysteine to the phenylalanine. The entry retains the CDR3 DNA only, 36 bases that are in frame from base 1. The immunoSEQ Assay, a bias-controlled multiplex PCR, was used to amplify TCRbeta CDR3 regions from genomic DNA. For the original study's pipeline: Within the assay, amplification of reference gene primers was used to estimate how many nucleated cells each sample contained. To quantify the absolute abundance of each unique TCRbeta CDR3 rearrangement, sequence reads were collapsed and filtered. For each sample, productive Simpson clonality was calculated as the square root of Simpson's diversity index over productive rearrangements. Entries here come from immuneACCESS through TCRdb and include only in-frame sequences with V and J called. Some clones fail to appear in such tables; in the studies checked, an unresolved V gene covers under half of the shortfall, and the cause of the remainder is unknown. Clone size and the V and J calls come from that table; the DNA yielded D and trimming. The sample records 200,000 to 250,000 clones, 80% to 85% of which are singletons. The ten biggest clones cover around 3% of the sample.

These data are taken from a study of blood T cell repertoires in COVID-19 (TCRdb year 2020). With regard to the full study: The collaborator samples originated in the United States, Italy and Spain and spanned the acute and convalescent phases of COVID-19. Where available, HLA class I and class II types were taken from metadata supplied by the sample provider and were not determined by assay-based typing. Nearly every sample came with metadata listing a de-identified subject ID, COVID-19 status, age in years and sex. The material from the prospective study consisted of cDNA or gDNA derived from T cells, B-cell-depleted T cells, or PBMCs. Samples came from the ongoing ImmuneRACE study (first 160 participants) plus 1,254 subjects from 6 global collaborators. The repertoires were released in a freely available public database meant as a resource for research on the immune response to SARS-CoV-2. Deeply sampled blood TCRbeta repertoires from subjects exposed to, actively infected with, or recovered from COVID-19 were included in the dataset.

Points the paper makes about the study in general: How much clinical and demographic metadata was included differed by source and by participant, and the metadata was provided uncurated.

Another Seattle source contributed samples from volunteer blood donors who had recovered from COVID-19. Each collaborating institution followed its own protocols to collect whole blood in K2EDTA tubes. Collaborator samples were shipped for TCRbeta analysis as frozen whole blood, isolated PBMCs, or DNA extracted from either sample type. Sequences were obtained from peripheral blood. The clonotype comes from a woman in her thirties who had recovered from COVID-19. The chain uses TRBV2 and TRBJ1-6; no confident D gene assignment can be made. The base sequence is TGTGCCAGCAAAAGGGAGGGCTCACCCCTCCACTTT. The translation is CASKREGSPLHF.